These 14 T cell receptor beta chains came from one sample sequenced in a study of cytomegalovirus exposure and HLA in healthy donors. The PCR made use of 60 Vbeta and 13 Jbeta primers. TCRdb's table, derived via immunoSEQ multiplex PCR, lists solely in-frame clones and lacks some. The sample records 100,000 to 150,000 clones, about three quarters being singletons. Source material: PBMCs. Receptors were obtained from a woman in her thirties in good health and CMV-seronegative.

The CDR3 DNA reads as TGTGCCAGCAGTGAAGGGACAACTAACTATGGCTACACCTTC. Its protein is CASSEGTTNYGYTF. The chain recombines TRBV6-5 with TRBJ1-2; maybe TRBD1 (6 bases). Germline CDR1 reads MNHEY; CDR2 reads SVGAGI. Trimming took 5 bases from V and 0 from J, leaving 10 bases between them. This CDR3 has 14 residues.

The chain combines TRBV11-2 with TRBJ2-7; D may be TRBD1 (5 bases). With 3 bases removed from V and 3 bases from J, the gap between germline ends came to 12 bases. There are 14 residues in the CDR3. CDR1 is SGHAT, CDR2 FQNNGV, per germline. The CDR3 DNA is TGTGCCAGCAGCTTTTCCCCTAGGGGCTACGAGCAGTACTTC. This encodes CASSFSPRGYEQYF.

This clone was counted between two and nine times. CDR3 nucleotides: TGTGCCAGCAGTCGGGTTCAGGGGGCGCCCGGGGAGCTGTTTTTT. Residues: CASSRVQGAPGELFF. The J gene is TRBJ2-2, the V gene TRBV6-5; 8 positions agree with TRBD1. This CDR3 spans 15 amino acids. Unmatched junction bases numbered 8, after V lost 5 bases and J lost 6 bases. Germline CDR1 reads MNHEY; CDR2 reads SVGAGI.

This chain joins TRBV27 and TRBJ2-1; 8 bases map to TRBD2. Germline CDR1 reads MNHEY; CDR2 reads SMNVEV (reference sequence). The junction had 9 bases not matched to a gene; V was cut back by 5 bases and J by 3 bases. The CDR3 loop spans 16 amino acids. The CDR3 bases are TGTGCCAGCAGTGGGGGTTTAGCGGGGATCTACAATGAGCAGTTCTTC. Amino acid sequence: CASSGGLAGIYNEQFF.

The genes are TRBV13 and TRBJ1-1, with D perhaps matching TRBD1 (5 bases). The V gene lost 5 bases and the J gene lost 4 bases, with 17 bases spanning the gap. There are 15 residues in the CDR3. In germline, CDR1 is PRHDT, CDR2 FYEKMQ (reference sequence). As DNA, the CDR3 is TGTGCCAGCAGCCAAGGGGACCGGAGGGGCACTGAAGCTTTCTTT. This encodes CASSQGDRRGTEAFF.

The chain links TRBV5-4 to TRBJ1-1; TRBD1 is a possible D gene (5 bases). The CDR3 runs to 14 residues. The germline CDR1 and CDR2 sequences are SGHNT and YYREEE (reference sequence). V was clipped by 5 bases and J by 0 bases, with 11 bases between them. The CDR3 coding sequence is TGTGCCAGCAGATCAACAGGTTTGAACACTGAAGCTTTCTTT. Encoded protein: CASRSTGLNTEAFF.

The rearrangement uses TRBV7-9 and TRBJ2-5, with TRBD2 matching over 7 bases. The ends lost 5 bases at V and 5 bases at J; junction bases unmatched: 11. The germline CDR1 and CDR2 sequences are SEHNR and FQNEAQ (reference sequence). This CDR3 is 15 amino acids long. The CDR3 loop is CASSPRTSVAETQYF. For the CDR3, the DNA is TGTGCCAGCAGCCCGCGGACTAGTGTTGCCGAGACCCAGTACTTC.

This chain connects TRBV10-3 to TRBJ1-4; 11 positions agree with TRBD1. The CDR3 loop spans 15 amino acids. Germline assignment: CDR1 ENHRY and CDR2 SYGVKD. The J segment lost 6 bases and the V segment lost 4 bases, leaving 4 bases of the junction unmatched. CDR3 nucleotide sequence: TGTGCCATCAGTGGGACAGGGGGCAAGTATGAAAAACTGTTTTTT. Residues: CAISGTGGKYEKLFF.

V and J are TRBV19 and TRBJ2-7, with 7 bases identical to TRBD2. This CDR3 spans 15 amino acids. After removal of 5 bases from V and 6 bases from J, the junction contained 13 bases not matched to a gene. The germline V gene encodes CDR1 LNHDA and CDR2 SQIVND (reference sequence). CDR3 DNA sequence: TGTGCCAGTAGTGCGGTCGGACTGGGGAGGGGCGAGCAGTACTTC. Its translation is CASSAVGLGRGEQYF.

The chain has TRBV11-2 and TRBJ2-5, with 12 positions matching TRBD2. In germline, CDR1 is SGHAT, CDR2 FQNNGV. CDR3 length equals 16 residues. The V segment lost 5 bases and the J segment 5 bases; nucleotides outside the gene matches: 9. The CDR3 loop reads CASSLVPSGGAETQYF. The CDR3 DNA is TGTGCCAGCAGCCTGGTTCCTAGCGGGGGGGCGGAGACCCAGTACTTC.

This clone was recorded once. CDR3 bases: TGCGCCAGCAGCTTTTGGCCCAATCAGCCCCAGCATTTT. Its protein product is CASSFWPNQPQHF. The chain combines TRBV5-1 with TRBJ1-5; D not certain. From germline, CDR1 is SGHRS and CDR2 YFSETQ. Trimming cost V 2 bases and J 3 bases, with 6 bases left between them. This CDR3 region has 13 residues.

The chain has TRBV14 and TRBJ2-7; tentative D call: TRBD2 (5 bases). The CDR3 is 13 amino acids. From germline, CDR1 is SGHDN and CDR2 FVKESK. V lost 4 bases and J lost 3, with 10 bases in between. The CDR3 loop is CASSPRGYYEQYF. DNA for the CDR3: TGTGCCAGCAGCCCACGGGGTTACTACGAGCAGTACTTC.

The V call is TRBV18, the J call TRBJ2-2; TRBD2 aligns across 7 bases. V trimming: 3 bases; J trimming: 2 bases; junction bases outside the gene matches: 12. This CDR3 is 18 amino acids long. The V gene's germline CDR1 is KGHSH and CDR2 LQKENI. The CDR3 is CASSPRTSGGTNTGELFF. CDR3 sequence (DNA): TGTGCCAGCTCACCGCGGACTAGTGGGGGGACCAACACCGGGGAGCTGTTTTTT.

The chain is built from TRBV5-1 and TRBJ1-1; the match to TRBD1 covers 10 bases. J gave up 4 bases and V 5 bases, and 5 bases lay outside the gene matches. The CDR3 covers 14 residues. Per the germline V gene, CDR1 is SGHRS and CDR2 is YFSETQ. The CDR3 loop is CASRRQGAITEAFF. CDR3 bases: TGCGCCAGCAGGCGACAGGGGGCTATCACTGAAGCTTTCTTT.